Listed below are T cell receptor beta chains from one sample, sequenced in a study of blood T cells in healthy people across ages. TCRdb itself ran the 5' RACE reads through MiXCR, one entry per CDR3 protein. Here the sample spans roughly 500,000 distinct CDR3 sequences, roughly a quarter being singletons. The sequenced sample was blood. Source of these receptors: a woman aged 70-85 years in good health. Each CDR3 is given with its conserved first and last residue. Each record gives: V gene, clone size, D gene, J gene, CDR3 DNA, CDR3 protein. A D gene is named only where the DNA matches it firmly. Part of the rows lack a size; the others show once, few, many or a class for expanded clones.

TRBV11-2	.	.	TRBJ1-2	TGTGCCGGCAGCTTAACCAGGGGTGGCTACACCTTC	CAGSLTRGGYTF
TRBV6-1	.	TRBD1	TRBJ1-5	TGTGCCAGCAGTCGGACCGGGACAGGGTTCAATCAGCCCCAGCATTTT	CASSRTGTGFNQPQHF
TRBV7-2	many	.	TRBJ2-4	TGTGCCAGCAGCTTAGGGGCGGTAGGCAAAAACATTCAGTACTTC	CASSLGAVGKNIQYF
TRBV6-2/TRBV6-3	.	.	TRBJ2-5	TGTGCCAGCAGTTACTCGAAGCCAGGGATGCGGGAGACCCAGTACTTC	CASSYSKPGMRETQYF
TRBV15	.	.	TRBJ1-4	TGTGCCACCAGCAGATTCCCCTCAACGGGGGAAAAACTGTTTTTT	CATSRFPSTGEKLFF
TRBV18	.	.	TRBJ1-4	TGTGCCAGCTCACCCTCTCCAGGAAAGGATGAAAAACTGTTTTTT	CASSPSPGKDEKLFF
TRBV4-2	.	TRBD2	TRBJ2-7	TGTGCCAGCAGCCAAGCCCGGACTAGCGGGTCTCCCTACGAGCAGTACTTC	CASSQARTSGSPYEQYF
TRBV2	.	TRBD2	TRBJ2-7	TGTGCCAGCGCGGGGGGCCCCTACGAGCAGTACTTC	CASAGGPYEQYF
TRBV20-1	.	TRBD2	TRBJ2-7	TGCAGTACAATTGGGACTAGCGGGTCTAACGAGCAGTACTTC	CSTIGTSGSNEQYF
TRBV20-1	few	TRBD2	TRBJ2-1	TGCAGTGCTACCGGGACTAGCGGGGGCAATAAGCAGTTCTTC	CSATGTSGGNKQFF
TRBV12-3/TRBV12-4	few	.	TRBJ1-5	TGTGCCAGCAGCCCCTGGTGGAATCAGCCCCAGCATTTT	CASSPWWNQPQHF
TRBV29-1	.	.	TRBJ1-4	TGCAGCGCTGGGTGGTCGATTAATGAAAAACTGTTTTTT	CSAGWSINEKLFF
TRBV6-6	.	.	TRBJ1-1	TGTGCCAGCAGCAACGGGAGGGCCAGGCCGAACACTGAAGCTTTCTTT	CASSNGRARPNTEAFF
TRBV6-1	.	TRBD1	TRBJ2-4	TGTGCCAGCAGTCGACAGGGATGGACATTTGACATTCAGTACTTC	CASSRQGWTFDIQYF
TRBV20-1	few	.	TRBJ1-2	TGCGGTGCTCCCTTTCCGGGCGAGGGAGGCTACACCTTC	CGAPFPGEGGYTF
TRBV5-1	few	.	TRBJ1-6	TGCGCCAGCAGCTTGGACAGGGTACGATCACCCCTCCACTTT	CASSLDRVRSPLHF
TRBV13	.	.	TRBJ2-1	TGTGCCAGCAGCTTAGTTCACGGGCCCCTGGACGGTGGCTACAATGAGCAGTTCTTC	CASSLVHGPLDGGYNEQFF
TRBV20-1	few	.	TRBJ1-2	TGTAGTGCTAGAGATGGTAGCAGGGCGAGGTATGGCTACACCTTC	CSARDGSRARYGYTF
TRBV6-2/TRBV6-3	.	.	TRBJ2-2	TGTGCCAGCAGTTCAAACGGACTCACCATCAGGGAGCTGTTTTTT	CASSSNGLTIRELFF
TRBV4-2	.	.	TRBJ2-7	TGTGCCAGCAGCCAAGATCAGACTTACGAGCAGTACTTC	CASSQDQTYEQYF
TRBV5-6	.	TRBD2	TRBJ2-1	TGTGCCAGCAGCGGGACTCCCAGGGTAGCGGGGGGGGGCAATGAGCAGTTCTTC	CASSGTPRVAGGGNEQFF
TRBV12-3/TRBV12-4	.	.	TRBJ2-6	TGTGCCAGCAGTATTCAGGATCCTGGGGCCAACGTCCTGACTTTC	CASSIQDPGANVLTF
TRBV9	.	.	TRBJ1-3	TGTGCCAGCAGCTGGGGGGTGGAAGAAACTGGAAACACCATATATTTT	CASSWGVEETGNTIYF
TRBV10-3	.	TRBD1	TRBJ2-2	TGTGCCATCAGTGAGCGCCGGGACAGCAGCATGGGGAACACCGGGGAGCTGTTTTTT	CAISERRDSSMGNTGELFF
TRBV5-1	.	.	TRBJ1-2	TGCGCCAGCAGGAGCGGGCCAGCTCTCGAGGATGGCTACACCTTC	CASRSGPALEDGYTF
TRBV7-2	few	.	TRBJ2-1	TGTGCCAGCAGCTTAGGACTCTACTCAAACAATGAGCAGTTCTTC	CASSLGLYSNNEQFF
TRBV29-1	.	.	TRBJ2-1	TGCAGCGTTTATGGCGGGGAGCCCTACAATGAGCAGTTCTTC	CSVYGGEPYNEQFF
TRBV7-8	once	TRBD1	TRBJ2-1	TGTGCCAGCAGCTTAGCGGAGGGACAGGGGTACAATGAGCAGTTCTTC	CASSLAEGQGYNEQFF
TRBV9	.	.	TRBJ1-1	TGTGCCAGCGGCCCGCAGGGGCAGGGGACTGAAGCTTTCTTT	CASGPQGQGTEAFF